The clone carrying this TCR beta chain was counted only a few times. The antigen is not known. This sample stems from a study of cytomegalovirus exposure and HLA in healthy donors. Whole-study context: A later analysis reported the 90 to 150 validation repertoires used the same platform as the roughly 700 first-cohort repertoires.

V dropped 8 bases and J dropped 6 bases, with 10 bases sitting between them. The CDR3 is 11 amino acids. CDR1 is SNHLY, CDR2 FYNNEI, per germline. Overall study findings and caveats: In vitro testing confirmed a few CMV-associated chains as specific for CMV antigens. According to the study, around 150 TCR beta chains were cytomegalovirus-associated.

Produced via immunoSEQ multiplex PCR; TCRdb's table is partial and in-frame only. The sample has around 150,000 clones; about 88% are singletons. The chain carries TRBV2 and TRBJ1-1; tentative D call: TRBD1 (5 bases). The TCR sequence derives from a man younger than 35 in good health and CMV-seronegative. The sample consisted of PBMCs. The CDR3 region is CASGQTAEAFF. The CDR3 nucleotides read TGTGCCAGCGGTCAGACAGCTGAAGCTTTCTTT.